The present entry profiles one T cell receptor beta chain with its context. Its target antigen remains unknown. The sample holds no much larger clone one base away, and base qualities are not on file. These data belong to a study of blood T cell repertoires in COVID-19 (TCRdb year 2020). About the study as a whole: The collaborator samples originated in the United States, Italy and Spain and spanned the acute and convalescent phases of COVID-19. The prospective study material was composed of cDNA or gDNA derived from T cells, B-cell-depleted T cells, or PBMCs. The dataset comprised deeply sampled blood TCRbeta repertoires from subjects exposed to, actively infected with, or recovered from COVID-19. The repertoires were made available in a free public database intended to serve as a resource for research on the immune response to SARS-CoV-2. The samples were drawn from the first 160 participants of the ongoing ImmuneRACE study and from 1,254 subjects provided by 6 global collaborators. The sample metadata nearly always contained a de-identified subject ID, COVID-19 status, age in years and sex. Where available, HLA class I and class II types were taken from metadata supplied by the sample provider and were not determined by assay-based typing.

Here is what the overall study found, with its caveats: Clinical and demographic metadata were provided uncurated, with the amount varying by source and participant.

Participants in the prospective study were enrolled through a virtual design, were aged about 18 to 100 years, and lived in some 24 United States geographic areas. To assign participants to cohorts, the prospective study relied on clinical history that participants themselves reported in a screening survey and a study questionnaire. Recovered participants in ImmuneRACE Cohort 3 were defined as having two consecutive negative NP/OP PCR tests, clearance from a healthcare professional, or resolution of symptoms. Mobile phlebotomists in the prospective study collected whole blood, serum and a nasopharyngeal or oropharyngeal swab from every participant. Prospective study participants could optionally give additional blood draws and questionnaires over an approximately two-month period. Prospective study blood samples were shipped either frozen or at room temperature before DNA extraction. TCRbeta CDR3 regions were amplified from genomic DNA by means of the immunoSEQ Assay, a bias-controlled multiplex PCR. Under the source paper's analysis protocol: Nucleated cell counts per sample were estimated from amplification of reference gene primers within the assay. Sequence reads were collapsed and filtered to measure the absolute abundance of every unique TCRbeta CDR3 rearrangement. Productive Simpson clonality was computed per sample as the square root of Simpson's diversity index over productive rearrangements. In its TCRdb copy, this immuneACCESS table keeps in-frame sequences only and misses some clones. Where compared with another copy, unresolved V genes explain less than half of these, and the others have no known cause. V, J and clone size reflect that table, while D and trimming were determined from the DNA. The sample has 400,000 to 450,000 clones on record, 85% to 90% of them singletons. The ten largest clonotypes hold 1.1% of the sample.

This clonotype originated in a man aged 30 to 45 who had recovered from COVID-19. The sequenced sample consisted of PBMCs or T cells enriched from blood (not recorded which).

Here is the DNA: TGTGCCAGCAGCCCTATATACCCCCTTATACAGGCCAGGGCCTACGAGCAGTACTTC. It codes for CASSPIYPLIQARAYEQYF. This chain is built from TRBV11-2 and TRBJ2-7, with a tentative D gene TRBD1 over 5 matching bases. Deletion took 5 bases off V and 2 bases off J, with a span of 28 bases between the germline ends. CDR1 and CDR2 (SGHAT, FQNNGV) derive from the germline V gene. The CDR3 goes from the cysteine to the phenylalanine over 19 residues. Just CDR3 DNA is preserved here, 57 bases in frame from base 1.